This is a list of T cell receptor beta chains from one sample in a study of T-cell memory formation after mild COVID-19. TCRdb recomputed calls from the 5' RACE reads with MiXCR, one row per CDR3 protein. The sample has 500,000 to 600,000 distinct CDR3 sequences; about a sixth are singletons. Sequences were obtained from PBMCs or a T cell subset sorted from them (not recorded which). The receptors here all came from an adult woman who had mild COVID-19 (a few samples of this study predate the infection). Cell type and time point are not known. Both conserved end residues are part of each CDR3. Fields, in order: J gene, D gene, V gene, clone size, CDR3 protein, CDR3 DNA. D genes are given only for firm matches. Expanded clones are given a class, and other clones once, few, many or no size at all.

>TRBJ2-1|TRBD2|TRBV7-9|few
CASSYHRTSGGQLLFF
TGTGCCAGCAGCTACCATAGGACTAGCGGGGGGCAACTCTTGTTCTTC
>TRBJ2-3|TRBD2|TRBV4-2|few
CASSQGYSTSGSLDTQYF
TGTGCCAGCAGCCAAGGATACTCGACTAGCGGGAGTTTAGATACGCAGTATTTT
>TRBJ2-1|-|TRBV7-8|many
CASSLARGQSSYNEQFF
TGTGCCAGCAGCTTAGCCCGGGGGCAATCCTCCTACAATGAGCAGTTCTTC
>TRBJ1-5|-|TRBV10-3|-
CAISESGGNQPQHF
TGTGCCATCAGTGAATCGGGGGGGAATCAGCCCCAGCATTTT
>TRBJ2-4|-|TRBV4-1|few
CASSPGPLNIQYF
TGCGCCAGCAGCCCCGGACCCCTAAACATTCAGTACTTC
>TRBJ1-5|-|TRBV10-3|few
CAISESHIEGVSNQPQHF
TGTGCCATCAGTGAGTCACATATTGAGGGGGTTAGCAATCAGCCCCAGCATTTT
>TRBJ2-3|-|TRBV2|-
CASSSSILGSDTQYF
TGTGCCAGCAGCTCGAGTATCCTCGGGTCAGATACGCAGTATTTT
>TRBJ1-6|-|TRBV3-1|-
CASSPSRMGSPLHF
TGTGCCAGCAGCCCCTCGAGGATGGGTTCACCCCTCCACTTT
>TRBJ2-5|TRBD1|TRBV4-1|once
CASSQQDAWTGQETQYF
TGCGCCAGCAGCCAACAAGACGCTTGGACAGGGCAAGAGACCCAGTACTTC
>TRBJ2-7|TRBD2|TRBV9|-
CASSVDGGAREQYF
TGTGCCAGCAGCGTAGACGGGGGGGCGCGCGAGCAGTACTTC
>TRBJ2-5|-|TRBV20-1|-
CSARVMGPETQYF
TGCAGTGCTAGAGTAATGGGGCCAGAGACCCAGTACTTC
>TRBJ2-2|TRBD1|TRBV5-1|few
CASSPPGQGWTGELFF
TGCGCCAGCAGCCCCCCGGGACAGGGCTGGACCGGGGAGCTGTTTTTT
>TRBJ2-1|TRBD2|TRBV19|many
CASSSGRVFNEQFF
TGTGCCAGTAGTAGCGGGAGGGTATTCAATGAGCAGTTCTTC
>TRBJ2-7|-|TRBV10-3|-
CAISPPGYPEQYF
TGTGCCATCAGTCCTCCAGGCTACCCCGAGCAGTACTTC
>TRBJ2-3|TRBD2|TRBV27|-
CASSLIYFPRGRPEDTQYF
TGTGCCAGCAGTCTCATATATTTCCCCCGCGGGAGACCCGAAGATACGCAGTATTTT
>TRBJ2-3|TRBD2|TRBV11-3|few
CASSWREGPTDTQYF
TGTGCCAGCTCATGGCGGGAGGGCCCCACAGATACGCAGTATTTT
>TRBJ1-1|-|TRBV12-3/TRBV12-4|-
CASSEYRSGTFF
TGTGCCAGCAGCGAATATCGGTCCGGGACTTTCTTT
>TRBJ2-5|-|TRBV18|-
CASSPRQQETQYF
TGTGCCAGCTCACCACGACAACAAGAGACCCAGTACTTC
>TRBJ2-7|-|TRBV12-3/TRBV12-4|-
CASSLIGRGREQYF
TGTGCCAGCAGTTTAATCGGTCGGGGACGCGAGCAGTACTTC
>TRBJ1-2|TRBD1|TRBV10-3|few
CAISTGQGYGYTF
TGTGCCATCAGTACGGGACAGGGCTATGGCTACACCTTC
>TRBJ1-1|-|TRBV14|-
CASSPLDGGNTEAFF
TGTGCCAGCAGCCCGTTGGACGGCGGGAACACTGAAGCTTTCTTT
>TRBJ2-2|-|TRBV3-1|-
CASSQGYTSGGELFF
TGTGCCAGCAGCCAGGGGTACACCTCTGGCGGGGAGCTGTTTTTT
>TRBJ2-3|-|TRBV19|-
CASSIAATTQYF
TGTGCCAGTAGTATAGCCGCTACTACGCAGTATTTT
>TRBJ1-5|TRBD1|TRBV27|-
CASSLSSGTVLNQPQHF
TGTGCCAGCAGTTTATCCTCTGGGACAGTTTTAAATCAGCCCCAGCATTTT
>TRBJ2-1|-|TRBV7-2|-
CASSFLRADNEQFF
TGTGCCAGCAGCTTTCTCCGGGCAGACAATGAGCAGTTCTTC
>TRBJ1-5|-|TRBV15|few
CATSRPGGVNQPQHF
TGTGCCACCAGCAGGCCCGGGGGTGTTAATCAGCCCCAGCATTTT
>TRBJ2-7|-|TRBV6-5|many
CASSYRTSYEQYF
TGTGCCAGCAGTTACCGCACCTCCTACGAGCAGTACTTC
>TRBJ2-1|-|TRBV5-1|-
CASTFGNSYNEQFF
TGCGCCAGCACGTTCGGGAACTCCTACAATGAGCAGTTCTTC
>TRBJ2-1|TRBD2|TRBV24-1|-
CATSDSTSGRANEQFF
TGTGCCACCAGTGACTCAACTAGCGGGAGGGCCAATGAGCAGTTCTTC
>TRBJ2-5|-|TRBV5-1|few
CASSLAFVEETQYF
TGCGCCAGCAGCTTGGCCTTCGTAGAAGAGACCCAGTACTTC
>TRBJ2-3|-|TRBV7-9|-
CASSLGWSGADTQYF
TGTGCCAGCAGCTTAGGCTGGTCCGGGGCAGATACGCAGTATTTT
>TRBJ2-3|TRBD2|TRBV11-1|-
CASTERGGSDTQYF
TGTGCCAGCACCGAGCGGGGGGGGTCAGATACGCAGTATTTT
>TRBJ1-5|-|TRBV12-3/TRBV12-4|-
CASSFQGDRQPQHF
TGTGCCAGCAGTTTCCAAGGAGATAGGCAGCCCCAGCATTTT
>TRBJ2-3|TRBD2|TRBV20-1|-
CSASTSGGKDTQYF
TGCAGTGCTAGTACTAGCGGGGGGAAGGATACGCAGTATTTT
>TRBJ2-5|TRBD1|TRBV6-5|few
CASSAGQGVETQYF
TGTGCCAGCAGTGCGGGACAGGGGGTCGAGACCCAGTACTTC
>TRBJ2-6|-|TRBV10-3|few
CAISESALSGANVLTF
TGTGCCATCAGTGAGTCGGCCTTATCTGGGGCCAACGTCCTGACTTTC
>TRBJ2-1|-|TRBV5-1|few
CASSSAESSYNEQFF
TGCGCCAGCAGCTCAGCGGAGAGCTCCTACAATGAGCAGTTCTTC
>TRBJ1-1|-|TRBV7-3|-
CASSSGPDTEAFF
TGTGCCAGCAGTTCCGGGCCCGACACTGAAGCTTTCTTT
>TRBJ2-1|TRBD2|TRBV5-4|-
CASSFGWVAGGYNEQFF
TGTGCCAGCAGCTTCGGCTGGGTAGCGGGGGGGTACAATGAGCAGTTCTTC
>TRBJ1-1|-|TRBV4-2|-
CASSQHLQENTEAFF
TGTGCCAGCAGCCAACATCTGCAGGAGAACACTGAAGCTTTCTTT
>TRBJ2-4|-|TRBV14|few
CASSQDVRRGGENIQYF
TGTGCCAGCAGCCAAGATGTTCGAAGGGGCGGTGAGAACATTCAGTACTTC
>TRBJ1-2|-|TRBV4-2|few
CASSQDPDVLVGYTF
TGTGCCAGCAGCCAAGATCCGGACGTGTTGGTTGGCTACACCTTC
>TRBJ2-1|TRBD2|TRBV6-5|-
CASSYAVGTSGSKFF
TGTGCCAGCAGTTACGCCGTGGGGACTAGCGGGAGTAAGTTCTTC
>TRBJ2-1|TRBD2|TRBV7-8|-
CASSPGLAGGPRRNSSYNEQFF
TGTGCCAGCAGCCCTGGACTAGCGGGAGGGCCTCGTCGCAATAGCTCCTACAATGAGCAGTTCTTC
>TRBJ2-3|TRBD1|TRBV7-3|-
CASSLDRGITDTQYF
TGTGCCAGCAGCTTAGACAGGGGGATCACAGATACGCAGTATTTT
>TRBJ2-2|-|TRBV7-9|-
CASSSQSGPNTGELFF
TGTGCCAGCAGCTCCCAAAGCGGGCCGAACACCGGGGAGCTGTTTTTT
>TRBJ1-2|-|TRBV27|few
CASSFTGRAGYTF
TGTGCCAGCAGTTTCACAGGGAGGGCTGGCTACACCTTC
>TRBJ2-2|TRBD2|TRBV30|-
CAWRKWLAGGQGGTGELFF
TGTGCCTGGAGAAAATGGCTAGCGGGGGGCCAAGGTGGTACCGGGGAGCTGTTTTTT
>TRBJ2-3|-|TRBV7-9|few
CASSSSGLDTQYF
TGTGCCAGCAGCTCCTCAGGTTTGGATACGCAGTATTTT
>TRBJ2-7|TRBD1|TRBV7-9|few
CASRDRTGSHEQYF
TGTGCCAGCAGGGATCGGACAGGGTCCCACGAGCAGTACTTC
>TRBJ2-7|-|TRBV11-2|few
CASSLDYATYEQYF
TGTGCCAGCAGCTTAGATTACGCCACCTACGAGCAGTACTTC
>TRBJ2-5|-|TRBV2|few
CASSDRAAQETQYF
TGTGCCAGCAGTGATAGGGCAGCCCAAGAGACCCAGTACTTC